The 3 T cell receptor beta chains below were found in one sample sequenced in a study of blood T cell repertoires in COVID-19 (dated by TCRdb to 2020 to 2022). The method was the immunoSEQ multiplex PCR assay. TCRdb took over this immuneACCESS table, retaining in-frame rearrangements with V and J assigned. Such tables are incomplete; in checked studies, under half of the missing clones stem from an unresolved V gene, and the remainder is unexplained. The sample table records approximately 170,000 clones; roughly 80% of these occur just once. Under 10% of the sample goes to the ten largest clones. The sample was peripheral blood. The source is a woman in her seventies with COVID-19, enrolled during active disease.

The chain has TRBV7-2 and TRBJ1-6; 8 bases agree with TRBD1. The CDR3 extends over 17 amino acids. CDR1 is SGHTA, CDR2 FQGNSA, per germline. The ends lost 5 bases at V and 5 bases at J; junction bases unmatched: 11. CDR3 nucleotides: TGTGCCAGCAGCCCTCATGCAGGGGGCGTGGATAATTCACCCCTCCACTTT. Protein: CASSPHAGGVDNSPLHF.

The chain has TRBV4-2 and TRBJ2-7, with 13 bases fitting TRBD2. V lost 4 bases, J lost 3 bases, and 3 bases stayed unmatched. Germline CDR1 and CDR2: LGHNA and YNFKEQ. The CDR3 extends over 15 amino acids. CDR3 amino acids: CASSPGLAGNYEQYF. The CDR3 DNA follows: TGTGCCAGCAGCCCGGGACTAGCGGGGAACTACGAGCAGTACTTC.

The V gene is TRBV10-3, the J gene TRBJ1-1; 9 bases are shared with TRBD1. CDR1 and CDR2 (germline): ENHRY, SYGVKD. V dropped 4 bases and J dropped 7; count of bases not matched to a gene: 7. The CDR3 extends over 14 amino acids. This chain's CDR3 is CAISGTGARDEAFF. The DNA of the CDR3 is TGTGCCATCAGTGGGACAGGGGCAAGAGATGAAGCTTTCTTT.